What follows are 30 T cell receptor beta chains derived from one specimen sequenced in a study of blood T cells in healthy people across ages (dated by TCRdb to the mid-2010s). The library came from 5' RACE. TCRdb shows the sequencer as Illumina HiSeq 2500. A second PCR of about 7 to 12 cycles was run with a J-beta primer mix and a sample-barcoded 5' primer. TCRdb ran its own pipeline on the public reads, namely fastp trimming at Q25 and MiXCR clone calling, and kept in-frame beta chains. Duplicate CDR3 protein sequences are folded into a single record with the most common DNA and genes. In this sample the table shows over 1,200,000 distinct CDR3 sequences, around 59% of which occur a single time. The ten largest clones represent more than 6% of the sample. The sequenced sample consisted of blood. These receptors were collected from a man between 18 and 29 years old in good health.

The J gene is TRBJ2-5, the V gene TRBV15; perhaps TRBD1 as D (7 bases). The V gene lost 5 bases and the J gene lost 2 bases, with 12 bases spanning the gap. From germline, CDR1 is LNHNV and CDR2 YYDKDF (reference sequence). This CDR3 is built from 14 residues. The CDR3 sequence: CATSGGDSQETQYF. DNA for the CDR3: TGTGCCACCAGCGGAGGGGACAGTCAAGAGACCCAGTACTTC.

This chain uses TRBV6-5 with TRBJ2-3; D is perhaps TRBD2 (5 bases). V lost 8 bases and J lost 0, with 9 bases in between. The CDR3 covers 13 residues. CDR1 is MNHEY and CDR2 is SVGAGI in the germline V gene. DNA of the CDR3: TGTGCCAGCTCCTGGACTAGCACAGATACGCAGTATTTT. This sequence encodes CASSWTSTDTQYF.

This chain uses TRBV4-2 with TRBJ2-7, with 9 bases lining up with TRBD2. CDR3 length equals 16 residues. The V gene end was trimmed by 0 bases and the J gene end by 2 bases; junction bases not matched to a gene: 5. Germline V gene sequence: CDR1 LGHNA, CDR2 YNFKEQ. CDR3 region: CASSQEELAGAYEQYF. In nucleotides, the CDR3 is TGTGCCAGCAGCCAAGAAGAATTAGCGGGAGCCTACGAGCAGTACTTC.

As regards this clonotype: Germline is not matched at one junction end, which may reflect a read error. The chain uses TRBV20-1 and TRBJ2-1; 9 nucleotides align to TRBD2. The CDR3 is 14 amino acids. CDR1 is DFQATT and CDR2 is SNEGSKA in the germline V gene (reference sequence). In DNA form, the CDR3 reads TGTAGTGCCAGAAGGCGGGGGGGCCGGAATGAGCAGTTCTTC. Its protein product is CSARRRGGRNEQFF.

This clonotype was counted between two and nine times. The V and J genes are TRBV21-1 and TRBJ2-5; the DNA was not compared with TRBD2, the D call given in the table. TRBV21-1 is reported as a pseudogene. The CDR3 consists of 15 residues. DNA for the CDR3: TGTGCCCGGGGCCCTTGTGGGATAGACCAAGAGACCCAGTACTTC. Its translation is CARGPCGIDQETQYF.

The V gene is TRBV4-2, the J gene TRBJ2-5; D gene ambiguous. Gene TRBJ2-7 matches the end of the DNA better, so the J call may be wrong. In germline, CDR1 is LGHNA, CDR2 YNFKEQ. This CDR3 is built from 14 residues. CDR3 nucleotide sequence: TGTGCCAGCAGTCCAAGGTTTCCAGACTACGAGCAGTACTTC. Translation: CASSPRFPDYEQYF.

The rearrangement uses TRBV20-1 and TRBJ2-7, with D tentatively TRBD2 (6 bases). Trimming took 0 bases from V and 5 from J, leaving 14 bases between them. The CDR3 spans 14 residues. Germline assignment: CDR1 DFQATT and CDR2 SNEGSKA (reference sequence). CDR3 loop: CSARDKEGMDEQYF. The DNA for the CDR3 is TGCAGTGCTAGAGATAAGGAGGGAATGGACGAGCAGTACTTC.

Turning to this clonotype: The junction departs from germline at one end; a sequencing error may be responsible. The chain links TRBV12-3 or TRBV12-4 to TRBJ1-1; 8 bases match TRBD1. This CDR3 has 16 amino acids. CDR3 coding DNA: TGTGCCAGCAGTTTTAGGTGGACAGGGTGGAACACCGAAGCTTTCTTT. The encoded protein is CASSFRWTGWNTEAFF.

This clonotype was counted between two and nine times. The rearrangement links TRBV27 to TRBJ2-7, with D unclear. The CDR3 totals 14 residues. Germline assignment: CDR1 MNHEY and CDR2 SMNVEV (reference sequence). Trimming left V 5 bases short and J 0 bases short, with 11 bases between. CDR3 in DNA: TGTGCCAGCAGTCAAACCGACTTCTCCTACGAGCAGTACTTC. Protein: CASSQTDFSYEQYF.

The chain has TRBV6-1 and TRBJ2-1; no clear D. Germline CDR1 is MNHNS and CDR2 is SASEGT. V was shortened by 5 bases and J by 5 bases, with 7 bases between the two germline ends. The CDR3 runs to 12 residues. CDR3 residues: CASSFNDNEQFF. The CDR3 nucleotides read TGTGCCAGCAGTTTCAATGACAATGAGCAGTTCTTC.

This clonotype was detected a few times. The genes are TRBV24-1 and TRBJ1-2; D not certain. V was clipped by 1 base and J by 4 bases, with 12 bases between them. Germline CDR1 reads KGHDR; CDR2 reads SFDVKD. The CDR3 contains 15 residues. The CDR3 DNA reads TGTGCCACCAGTGATTTTAACAGCCTTACCTATGGCTACACCTTC. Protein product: CATSDFNSLTYGYTF.

CDR3 sequence reads: CASSYASSTDTQYF. The CDR3 coding sequence is TGTGCCAGCAGCTACGCTTCCTCCACAGATACGCAGTATTTT. The V gene is TRBV7-9, the J gene TRBJ2-3; D gene unclear. The V end was cut by 4 bases, the J end by 2 bases, with 10 bases between. This CDR3 contains 14 residues. Germline V CDR1 and CDR2: SEHNR, FQNEAQ (reference sequence).

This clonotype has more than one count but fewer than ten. CDR3: CATSKAGADTQYF. CDR3 DNA sequence: TGTGCCACCAGCAAAGCGGGAGCAGATACGCAGTATTTT. This rearrangement joins TRBV15 to TRBJ2-3, with 8 positions matching TRBD2. J lost 4 bases, V lost 4 bases, and 1 base had no gene match. Germline V lookup: CDR1 LNHNV, CDR2 YYDKDF (reference sequence). This CDR3 contains 13 residues. The variable domain in full, completed from reference TRBV15 and TRBJ2-3, reads DAMVIQNPRYQVTQFGKPVTLSCSQTLNHNVMYWYQQKSSQAPKLLFHYYDKDFNNEADTPDNFQSRRPNTSFCFLDIRSPGLGDTAMYLCATSKAGADTQYFGPGTRLTVL.

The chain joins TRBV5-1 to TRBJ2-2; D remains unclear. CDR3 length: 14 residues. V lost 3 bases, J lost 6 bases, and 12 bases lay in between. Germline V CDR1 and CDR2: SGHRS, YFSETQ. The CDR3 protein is CASSSDGGPGELFF. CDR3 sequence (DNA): TGCGCCAGCAGCTCGGACGGCGGTCCCGGGGAGCTGTTTTTT. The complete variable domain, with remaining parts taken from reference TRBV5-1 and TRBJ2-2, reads KAGVTQTPRYLIKTRGQQVTLSCSPISGHRSVSWYQQTPGQGLQFLFEYFSETQRNKGNFPGRFSGRQFSNSRSEMNVSTLELGDSALYLCASSSDGGPGELFFGEGSRLTVL.

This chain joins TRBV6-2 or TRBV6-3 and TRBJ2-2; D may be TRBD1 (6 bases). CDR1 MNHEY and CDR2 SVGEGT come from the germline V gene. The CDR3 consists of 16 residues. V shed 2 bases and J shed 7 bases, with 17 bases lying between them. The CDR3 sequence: CASSYPDRYPSGELFF. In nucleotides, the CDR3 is TGTGCCAGCAGTTACCCGGACAGATATCCTAGCGGGGAGCTGTTTTTT.

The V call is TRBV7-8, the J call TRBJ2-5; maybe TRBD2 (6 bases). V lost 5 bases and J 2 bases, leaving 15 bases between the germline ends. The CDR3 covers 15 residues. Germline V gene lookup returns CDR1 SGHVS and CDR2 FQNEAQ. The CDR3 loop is CASSRGDSGQETQYF. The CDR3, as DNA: TGTGCCAGCAGCCGCGGCGATAGCGGTCAAGAGACCCAGTACTTC.

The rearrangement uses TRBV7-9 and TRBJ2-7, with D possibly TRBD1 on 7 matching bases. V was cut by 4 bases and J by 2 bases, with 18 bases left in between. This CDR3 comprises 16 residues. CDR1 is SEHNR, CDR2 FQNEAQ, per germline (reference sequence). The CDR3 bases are TGTGCCAGCAGCTCACCAGGGGGGCTATCTACCTACGAGCAGTACTTC. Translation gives CASSSPGGLSTYEQYF.

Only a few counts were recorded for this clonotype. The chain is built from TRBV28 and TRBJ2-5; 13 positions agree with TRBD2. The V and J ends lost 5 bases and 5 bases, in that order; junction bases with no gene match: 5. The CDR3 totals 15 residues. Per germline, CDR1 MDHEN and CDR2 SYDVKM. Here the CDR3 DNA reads TGTGCCAGCAGTAGAGGACTAGCGGGGGAGGAGACCCAGTACTTC. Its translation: CASSRGLAGEETQYF.

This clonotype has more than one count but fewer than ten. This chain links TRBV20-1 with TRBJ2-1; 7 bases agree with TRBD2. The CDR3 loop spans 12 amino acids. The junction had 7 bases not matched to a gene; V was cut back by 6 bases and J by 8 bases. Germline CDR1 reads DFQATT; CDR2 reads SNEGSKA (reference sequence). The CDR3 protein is CSAPGRIDEQFF. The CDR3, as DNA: TGCAGTGCCCCCGGGAGGATAGATGAGCAGTTCTTC.

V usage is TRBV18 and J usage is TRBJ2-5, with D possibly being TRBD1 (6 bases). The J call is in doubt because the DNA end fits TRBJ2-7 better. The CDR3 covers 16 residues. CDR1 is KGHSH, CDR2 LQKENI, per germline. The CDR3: CASSPNRAFDTYEQYF. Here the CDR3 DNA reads TGTGCCAGCTCACCGAACAGGGCGTTCGACACCTACGAGCAGTACTTC.

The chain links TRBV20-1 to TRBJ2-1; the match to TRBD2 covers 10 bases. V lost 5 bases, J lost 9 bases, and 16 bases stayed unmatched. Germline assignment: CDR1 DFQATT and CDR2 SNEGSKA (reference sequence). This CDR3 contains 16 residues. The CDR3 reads CSAPIPALAGASEQFF. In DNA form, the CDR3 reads TGCAGTGCTCCCATACCCGCTCTAGCGGGAGCGAGTGAGCAGTTCTTC.

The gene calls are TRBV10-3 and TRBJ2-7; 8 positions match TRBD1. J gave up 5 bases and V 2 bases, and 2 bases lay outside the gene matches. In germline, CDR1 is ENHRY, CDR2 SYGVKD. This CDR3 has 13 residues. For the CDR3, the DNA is TGTGCCATCAGTGAGAGGGACAGGCACGAGCAGTACTTC. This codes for CAISERDRHEQYF.

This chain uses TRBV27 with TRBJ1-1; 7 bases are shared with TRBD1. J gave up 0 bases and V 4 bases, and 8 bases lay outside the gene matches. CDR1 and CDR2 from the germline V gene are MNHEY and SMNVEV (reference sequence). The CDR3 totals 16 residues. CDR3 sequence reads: CASSSFPGQLNTEAFF. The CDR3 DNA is TGTGCCAGCAGTTCGTTCCCGGGACAGCTGAACACTGAAGCTTTCTTT.

The CDR3 loop reads CASSLVVGREQFF. Written as DNA, the CDR3 is TGTGCCAGCAGCTTAGTTGTGGGTAGAGAGCAGTTCTTC. This chain joins TRBV7-2 and TRBJ2-1; D is unresolved. The V gene's germline CDR1 is SGHTA and CDR2 FQGNSA. CDR3 size: 13 residues. Trimming removed 1 base at V and 10 bases at J, with 11 bases between.

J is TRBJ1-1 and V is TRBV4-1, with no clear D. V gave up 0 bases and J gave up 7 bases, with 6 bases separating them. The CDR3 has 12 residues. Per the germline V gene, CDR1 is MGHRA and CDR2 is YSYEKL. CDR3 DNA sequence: TGCGCCAGCAGCCAAGACAGCTATGAAGCTTTCTTT. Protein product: CASSQDSYEAFF.

The CDR3 nucleotides read TGTGCCAGCAGCTCGGAAGGGGCGACCGAGTACAATGAGCAGTTCTTC. As protein: CASSSEGATEYNEQFF. The chain couples TRBV6-2 or TRBV6-3 to TRBJ2-1, with D tentatively TRBD1 (5 bases). The CDR3 sequence is 16 residues long. Germline loops: CDR1 MNHEY, CDR2 SVGEGT. With 6 bases removed from V and 4 bases from J, the gap between germline ends came to 19 bases.

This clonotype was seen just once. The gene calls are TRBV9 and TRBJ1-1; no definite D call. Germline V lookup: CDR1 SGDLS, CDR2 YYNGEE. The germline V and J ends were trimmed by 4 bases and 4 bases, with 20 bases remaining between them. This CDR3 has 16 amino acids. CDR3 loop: CASSSWVRTSGTEAFF. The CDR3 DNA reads TGTGCCAGCAGCTCATGGGTCAGGACCAGTGGCACTGAAGCTTTCTTT.

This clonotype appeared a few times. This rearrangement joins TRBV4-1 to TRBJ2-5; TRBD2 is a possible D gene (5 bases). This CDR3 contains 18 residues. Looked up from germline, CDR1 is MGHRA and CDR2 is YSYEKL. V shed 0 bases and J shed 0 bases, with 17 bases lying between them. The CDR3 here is CASSQDKREPLNQETQYF. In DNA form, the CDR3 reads TGCGCCAGCAGCCAAGATAAGAGGGAACCCCTAAACCAAGAGACCCAGTACTTC.

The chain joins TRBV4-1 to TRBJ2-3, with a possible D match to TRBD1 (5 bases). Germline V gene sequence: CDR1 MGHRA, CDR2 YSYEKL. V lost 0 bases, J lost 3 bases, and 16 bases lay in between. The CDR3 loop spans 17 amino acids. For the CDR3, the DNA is TGCGCCAGCAGCCAAGATGGGGCAGCGTTGGGGACAGATACGCAGTATTTT. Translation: CASSQDGAALGTDTQYF.

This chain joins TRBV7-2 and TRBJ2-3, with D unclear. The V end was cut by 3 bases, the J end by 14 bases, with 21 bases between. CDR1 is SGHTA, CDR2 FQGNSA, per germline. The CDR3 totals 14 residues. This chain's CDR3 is CASSLSLAGSLPYF. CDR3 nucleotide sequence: TGTGCCAGCAGCTTGTCCCTCGCCGGGTCCCTCCCGTATTTT.